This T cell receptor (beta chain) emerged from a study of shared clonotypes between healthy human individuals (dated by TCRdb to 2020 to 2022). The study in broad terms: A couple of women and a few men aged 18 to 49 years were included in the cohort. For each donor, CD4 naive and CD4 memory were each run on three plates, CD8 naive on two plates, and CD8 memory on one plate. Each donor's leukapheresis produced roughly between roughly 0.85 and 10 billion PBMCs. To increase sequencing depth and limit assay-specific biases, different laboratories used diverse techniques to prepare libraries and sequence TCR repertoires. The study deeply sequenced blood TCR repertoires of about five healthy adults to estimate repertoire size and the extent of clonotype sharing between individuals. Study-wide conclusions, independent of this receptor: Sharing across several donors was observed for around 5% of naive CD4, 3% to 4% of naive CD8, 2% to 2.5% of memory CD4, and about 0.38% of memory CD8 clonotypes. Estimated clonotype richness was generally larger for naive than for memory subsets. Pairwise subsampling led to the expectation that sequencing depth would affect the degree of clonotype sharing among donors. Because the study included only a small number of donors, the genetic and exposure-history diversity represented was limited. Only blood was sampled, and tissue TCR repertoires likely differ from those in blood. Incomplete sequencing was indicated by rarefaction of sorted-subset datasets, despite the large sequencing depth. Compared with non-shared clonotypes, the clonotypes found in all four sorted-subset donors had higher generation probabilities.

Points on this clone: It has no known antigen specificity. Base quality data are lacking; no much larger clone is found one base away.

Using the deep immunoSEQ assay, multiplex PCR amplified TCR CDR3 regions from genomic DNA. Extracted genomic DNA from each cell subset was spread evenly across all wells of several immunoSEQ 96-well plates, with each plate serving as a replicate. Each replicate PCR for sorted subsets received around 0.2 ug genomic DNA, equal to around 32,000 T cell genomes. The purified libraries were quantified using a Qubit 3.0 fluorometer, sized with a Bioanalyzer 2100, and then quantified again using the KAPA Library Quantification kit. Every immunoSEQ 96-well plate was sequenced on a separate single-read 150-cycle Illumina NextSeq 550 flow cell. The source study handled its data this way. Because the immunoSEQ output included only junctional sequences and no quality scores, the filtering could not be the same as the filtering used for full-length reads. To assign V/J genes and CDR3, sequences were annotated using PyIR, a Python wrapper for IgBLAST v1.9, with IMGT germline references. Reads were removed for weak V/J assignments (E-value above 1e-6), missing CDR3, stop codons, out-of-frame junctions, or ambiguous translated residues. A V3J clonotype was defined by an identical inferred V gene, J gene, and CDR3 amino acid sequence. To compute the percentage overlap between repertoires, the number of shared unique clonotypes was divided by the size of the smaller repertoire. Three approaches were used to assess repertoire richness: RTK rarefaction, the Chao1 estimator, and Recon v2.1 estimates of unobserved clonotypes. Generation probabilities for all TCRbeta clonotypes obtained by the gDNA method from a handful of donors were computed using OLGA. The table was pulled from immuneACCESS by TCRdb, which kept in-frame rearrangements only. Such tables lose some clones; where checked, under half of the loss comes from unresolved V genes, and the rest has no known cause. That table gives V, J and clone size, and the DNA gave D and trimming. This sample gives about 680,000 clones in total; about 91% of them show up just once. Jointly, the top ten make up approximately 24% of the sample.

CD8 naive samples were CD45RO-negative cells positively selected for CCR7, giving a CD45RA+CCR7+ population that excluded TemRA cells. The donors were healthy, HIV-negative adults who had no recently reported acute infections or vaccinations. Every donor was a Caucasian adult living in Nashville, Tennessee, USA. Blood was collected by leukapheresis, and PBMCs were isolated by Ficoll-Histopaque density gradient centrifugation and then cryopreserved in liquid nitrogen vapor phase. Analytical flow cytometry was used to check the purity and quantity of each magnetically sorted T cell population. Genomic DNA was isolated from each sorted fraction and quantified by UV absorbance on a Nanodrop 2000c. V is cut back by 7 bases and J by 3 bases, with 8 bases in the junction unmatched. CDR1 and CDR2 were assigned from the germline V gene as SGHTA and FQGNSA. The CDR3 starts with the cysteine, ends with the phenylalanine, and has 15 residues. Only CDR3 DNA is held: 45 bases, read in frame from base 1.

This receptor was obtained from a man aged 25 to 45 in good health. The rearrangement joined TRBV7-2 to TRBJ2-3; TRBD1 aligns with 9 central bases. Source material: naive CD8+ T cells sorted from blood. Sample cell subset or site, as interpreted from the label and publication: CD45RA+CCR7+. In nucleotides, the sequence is TGTGCCAGCACCTCCCGGACAGGGGTGACAGATACGCAGTATTTT. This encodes CASTSRTGVTDTQYF.